In its sample, the clone carrying this T cell receptor (beta chain) was seen many times. Its antigen is unidentified. TCRdb ran MiXCR on the PCR reads and lists one entry per CDR3 protein. The sample records about 640,000 distinct CDR3 sequences, just under 20% being singletons. This CDR3 is built from 21 residues. Germline assignment: CDR1 MNHEY and CDR2 SVGAGI. The trim removed 0 bases at V and 3 bases at J, leaving 16 bases unmatched. The sample originates from a study of molecular identifiers for immune sequencing clone quantification. The study's findings and limits: For effector cells, clones above 20 RNA copies held over 98% of molecules; for naive cells, under 1%. Same-barcode identical TCR molecules could make highly expanded clones look smaller than they are.

V usage is TRBV6-5 and J usage is TRBJ2-2; the match to TRBD2 covers 10 bases. The sequenced sample consisted of naive CD8+ T cells from blood, with Jurkat cell RNA spiked in. Documented subset: FACS-sorted CD8+CD4-CCR7+CD45RA+ naive T cells. The TCR was taken from a human donor in good health. Some libraries in this study had Jurkat cell RNA spiked in. Written as DNA, the CDR3 is TGTGCCAGCAGTTACTCAAGGGATCTTCAAGCGGGGGGGCCCGACACCGGGGAGCTGTTTTTT. It specifies CASSYSRDLQAGGPDTGELFF.